This entry is about one TCR beta chain. Repertoires were generated with immunoSEQ multiplex PCR, while TCRdb's copy carries only in-frame clones and drops some. Here the sample spans more than 100,000 clones, 80% to 90% being singletons. This specimen belongs to a study of radiotherapy plus CTLA-4 blockade in lung cancer. V lost 2 bases to trimming and J lost 3 bases, with 8 bases between them. The CDR3 sequence is 13 residues long. The chain combines TRBV23-1 with TRBJ2-7; D is unclear. TRBV23-1 is sorted into the ORF group, with uncertain function. The sequence was collected from a human donor with non-small cell lung cancer that progressed on radiotherapy plus ipilimumab. Sequenced material: peripheral blood, taken from a patient treated with radiotherapy plus ipilimumab. Written as DNA, the CDR3 is TGCGCCAGCAGTCAAGGTTCGTACTACGAGCAGTACTTC. It specifies CASSQGSYYEQYF.